The 17 T cell receptor beta chains given below trace back to one sample, sequenced in a study of blood T cells in healthy people across ages. The use of a sample-barcoded 5' primer and a J-beta primer mix characterized a second PCR of about 7 to 12 cycles. TCRdb passed the 5' RACE reads through MiXCR, listing each CDR3 protein once. The sample lists fewer than 2,000,000 distinct CDR3 sequences, roughly a third occurring once. Specimen: blood. These receptors came from a woman aged 25 to 39 in good health.

The CDR3 bases are TGTGCCGGAACAGGGGGCTTCTACGAGCAGTACTTC. Its protein is CAGTGGFYEQYF. This sequence joins TRBV30 and TRBJ2-5; TRBD1 aligns across 9 bases. The end of the DNA is better explained by TRBJ2-7, so the J call may be wrong. The CDR3 sequence is 12 residues long. The germline gives CDR1 GTSNPN, CDR2 SVGIG (reference sequence).

J is TRBJ1-3 and V is TRBV13; tentatively, D is TRBD1 (6 bases). CDR3 length: 16 amino acids. Germline CDR1 PRHDT, CDR2 FYEKMQ (reference sequence). Trimming took off 5 bases at V and 1 base at J, with 15 bases between the two ends. CDR3 protein: CASSMRTAPSGNTIYF. For the CDR3, the DNA is TGTGCCAGCAGCATGAGGACAGCCCCGTCTGGAAACACCATATATTTT.

This clonotype has only a few counts. This chain links TRBV9 with TRBJ2-3; the match to TRBD1 covers 12 bases. V lost 2 bases to trimming and J lost 6 bases; unmatched junction nucleotides: 10. The CDR3 sequence is 17 residues long. Germline-derived CDR1 and CDR2 are SGDLS and YYNGEE. The CDR3: CASSVEHGTGGRDTQYF. In DNA, the CDR3 is TGTGCCAGCAGCGTTGAGCATGGGACAGGGGGCAGGGATACGCAGTATTTT.

Comment on this clonotype: A much bigger clone sits one base away, suggesting this may be a read error. This chain connects TRBV28 to TRBJ2-5; D gene unclear. The CDR3 runs 14 residues. CDR1 MDHEN and CDR2 SYDVKM come from the germline V gene. V was trimmed by 6 bases and J by 2 bases, leaving 13 bases between them. The CDR3 nucleotides are TGTGCCAGCAGCCCTCCTAGGGAACAAGAGACCCAGTACTTC. It specifies CASSPPREQETQYF.

CDR3 sequence: CASRPGPQNTEAFF. CDR3 sequence (DNA): TGTGCCAGCAGACCCGGGCCCCAGAACACTGAAGCTTTCTTT. The chain has TRBV7-3 and TRBJ1-1; no clear D gene. The germline V gene has CDR1 SGHTA and CDR2 FQGTGA. V lost 6 bases to trimming and J lost 1 base, with 12 bases between them. This CDR3 is built from 14 residues.

This clonotype was picked up a small number of times. The gene calls are TRBV27 and TRBJ2-7; no firm D call. The germline V and J ends were trimmed by 0 bases and 7 bases, with 13 bases remaining between them. Germline V gives CDR1 MNHEY, CDR2 SMNVEV (reference sequence). This CDR3 region has 14 residues. In DNA, the CDR3 is TGTGCCAGCAGTTTATCGGCTAGTCTGGGTGAGCAGTACTTC. Translation: CASSLSASLGEQYF.

This clonotype was recorded a few times. The genes are TRBV5-1 and TRBJ1-1; D may be TRBD1 (5 bases). Trimming stripped 1 base from V and 1 base from J, with 8 bases between. The CDR3 covers 14 residues. Germline loops: CDR1 SGHRS, CDR2 YFSETQ. The CDR3: CASSLMTANTEAFF. CDR3 DNA: TGCGCCAGCAGCTTGATGACAGCGAACACTGAAGCTTTCTTT.

Only a few counts were recorded for this clonotype. The rearrangement joins TRBV6-5 to TRBJ2-3; TRBD2 matches 8 bases. V was clipped by 5 bases and J by 1 base; unmatched bases: 11. CDR3 length: 17 amino acids. Looked up from germline, CDR1 is MNHEY and CDR2 is SVGAGI. CDR3 in DNA: TGTGCCAGCAGTCCCCCTTCCGGGGGGGGCGGCACAGATACGCAGTATTTT. Translating it yields CASSPPSGGGGTDTQYF.

In its sample, this clonotype was seen a few times. The J gene is TRBJ2-7, the V gene TRBV9, with 7 bases matching TRBD1. This CDR3 contains 13 residues. The germline V gene has CDR1 SGDLS and CDR2 YYNGEE. J gave up 9 bases and V 7 bases, and 13 bases lay outside the gene matches. DNA for the CDR3: TGTGCCAGCGGACCGACAGGGTTCCAAGGGCAGTACTTC. The encoded protein is CASGPTGFQGQYF.

CDR3: CASRGPGQSTGELFF. For the CDR3, the DNA is TGTGCCAGCAGGGGTCCGGGACAGTCCACCGGGGAGCTGTTTTTT. The chain couples TRBV2 to TRBJ2-2; TRBD1 agrees at 7 bases. The germline gives CDR1 SNHLY, CDR2 FYNNEI. With V trimmed by 6 bases and J by 4 bases, 8 bases remained unmatched. The CDR3 length is 15 residues.

The chain carries TRBV20-1 and TRBJ1-1; D not certain. Germline V lookup: CDR1 DFQATT, CDR2 SNEGSKA (reference sequence). CDR3 size: 13 residues. Deletions cut 2 bases from V and 2 bases from J, with 9 bases between. DNA of the CDR3: TGCAGTGCTAGACCCCAAGTTAACACTGAAGCTTTCTTT. Amino acid sequence: CSARPQVNTEAFF.

CDR3 coding DNA: TGCAGCGCATCACCCTACCGGACTAGTTATAACAATGAGCAGTTCTTC. Protein: CSASPYRTSYNNEQFF. The chain has TRBV29-1 and TRBJ2-1; TRBD2 matches at 7 bases. CDR1 SQVTM and CDR2 ANQGSEA come from the germline V gene. The J segment lost 5 bases and the V segment lost 7 bases, leaving 17 bases of the junction unmatched. This CDR3 comprises 16 residues.

V gene TRBV24-1 combines with J gene TRBJ1-4; D possibly corresponds to TRBD1 (6 bases). Trimming took 4 bases from V and 8 from J, leaving 16 bases between them. Germline V CDR1 and CDR2: KGHDR, SFDVKD. CDR3 size: 15 residues. CDR3 sequence reads: CATSDPRGKVEKLFF. In DNA, the CDR3 is TGTGCCACCAGTGACCCCAGGGGAAAAGTCGAAAAACTGTTTTTT.

The rearrangement joins TRBV25-1 to TRBJ2-1, with D tentatively TRBD2 (5 bases). Per the germline V gene, CDR1 is MGHDK and CDR2 is SYGVNS. CDR3 length: 13 residues. V dropped 3 bases and J dropped 6 bases, with 9 bases sitting between them. Here the CDR3 reads CASSEGVRNEQFF. The DNA for the CDR3 is TGTGCCAGCAGTGAGGGAGTCCGCAATGAGCAGTTCTTC.

Comment on this clonotype: Being one base from a much bigger clone, this may be a read error. The chain joins TRBV20-1 to TRBJ2-5; a possible D gene is TRBD2 (5 bases). The CDR3 spans 13 residues. Germline CDR1 and CDR2: DFQATT and SNEGSKA (reference sequence). CDR3 nucleotides: TGCAGGGCTAGACCAATAGCGATTGAGACCCAGTACTTC. It specifies CRARPIAIETQYF.

This clonotype was counted only a few times. This chain connects TRBV2 to TRBJ2-3; weak D call: TRBD2 (6 bases). The germline gives CDR1 SNHLY, CDR2 FYNNEI. The CDR3 is 15 residues long. V lost 7 bases and J 2 bases, leaving 16 bases between the germline ends. The CDR3 DNA reads TGTGCCAGCAACCTGGGACTCGCGTACACAGATACGCAGTATTTT. This translates into CASNLGLAYTDTQYF.

This chain uses TRBV15 with TRBJ1-6; the D is unclear. Germline V CDR1 and CDR2: LNHNV, YYDKDF (reference sequence). The CDR3 runs 13 residues. Trimming pared 0 bases from V and 9 bases from J, leaving 6 bases between. In DNA form, the CDR3 reads TGTGCCACCAGCAGAGATTTAAGTTCACCCCTCCACTTT. Translated: CATSRDLSSPLHF.